This record looks at one TCR beta chain sequence and its context. Its antigen is currently unknown. Clones were read by immunoSEQ multiplex PCR, and TCRdb kept only the in-frame ones, dropping some. This table has about 120,000 clones, approximately 92% appearing once. This record comes from a study of OX40 agonist ivuxolimab in advanced cancers. Study-wide findings and caveats: The specificity for antigen of the expanded peripheral T cells was not determined.

Excluded were patients having autoimmune disease history or systemic immunosuppression. This sequence was found in an adult with an advanced solid tumor such as melanoma, head and neck, liver or kidney cancer. The sequencing here drew on CD4+ or CD8+ T cells sorted from blood, taken in a trial of the OX40 agonist ivuxolimab.

CDR3 in amino acids: CASSLVDGGNTEAFF. The CDR3 bases are TGTGCCAGCAGCTTAGTGGACGGAGGGAACACTGAAGCTTTCTTT. The chain recombines TRBV7-8 with TRBJ1-1; no reliable D call. Deletions cut 1 base from V and 1 base from J, with 10 bases between. The CDR3 length is 15 residues. The V gene's germline CDR1 is SGHVS and CDR2 FQNEAQ.